The clone carrying this T cell receptor (beta chain) was observed many times. What it binds is unknown. In the study's own analysis: The study built a papillary thyroid cancer distant-metastasis classifier from CDR3 differences across clinicopathological groups. With MiXCR, TCRdb reprocessed the PCR reads. These V and J calls derive from TCRdb rather than the authors' analysis. The table lists about 9,900 clones, about a tenth of them singletons. This specimen belongs to a study of metastatic and nonmetastatic thyroid tumors. Across the study: Samples came from malignant and benign thyroid patients, and repertoires were compared across blood and tumor or nodule tissue. The study's findings and limits: As reported, TCR beta diversity in blood and tumor was significantly higher in malignant thyroid tumors than in benign nodules.

Among the patients, none had received any treatment before thyroid surgery. The CDR3 loop spans 16 amino acids. Trimming removed 3 bases from V and 6 bases from J; junction bases left unmatched: 4. Germline CDR1 SGHNT, CDR2 YYREEE (reference sequence). This TCR derives from a female donor with papillary thyroid cancer or a benign thyroid nodule (not recorded which). Some clones in this sample may be carry-over from other donors' samples. The J gene is TRBJ2-3, the V gene TRBV5-4, with 16 bases that match TRBD2. The specimen sequenced was tumor tissue. The CDR3 sequence: CASSSGLAGGPDTQYF. The CDR3 nucleotides are TGTGCCAGCAGCTCGGGACTAGCGGGGGGGCCTGATACGCAGTATTTT.